Here is one T cell receptor (beta chain) with its context. This clonotype was counted between two and nine times. The antigen this receptor binds is unknown. No much larger clone is present one base from it, and per-base qualities are unavailable. The method was 5' RACE. Data came from an Illumina HiSeq 2000. Template switching added a universal primer binding site, and the final cDNA carried a unique molecular identifier that allowed TCR cDNA molecules to be counted accurately. Specific primers in the conserved constant-segment region were used to synthesize first-strand cDNA for the TCR alpha and beta chains. To control for contamination, each cDNA library was double barcoded with a SMART-Mk sample barcode plus Illumina barcodes. TruSeq adapter sequences along with Illumina sample barcodes were introduced in two successive PCR steps. The TCR alpha and beta cDNA libraries were sequenced on the Illumina HiSeq platform using custom primers. The original pipeline was this. Unique molecular identifiers were extracted from raw reads with MiGEC, and CDR3 positions were determined with MiXCR. For each individual, recombination models were inferred using an EM algorithm with the repgenHMM and IGoR tools. Shared clonotype analysis was performed with the tcR package in R, normalizing sharing by the product of cloneset sizes. Out-of-frame nonproductive sequences were analyzed to study raw recombination free of thymic and clonal selection effects. Clones were called with MiXCR by TCRdb after fastp trimmed the public reads at Q25, and only in-frame beta chains were retained. A single entry per CDR3 protein holds the most common genes and DNA from its merged rows. It is TCRdb's table, rather than the study itself, that gives the V and J calls and clone size. A total of approximately 350,000 distinct CDR3 sequences appear in this sample, about 12% of them only once. Approximately 7.5% of the sample belongs to the ten largest clones.

This entry belongs to a study of identical twins (dated by TCRdb to about 2016). For the wider study: To test whether fetal clonotypes persist, the study used deep sequencing on TCR alpha and beta repertoires from monozygotic twins, unrelated adults of various ages, and cord blood. Replicate twin experiments were performed at different times using different library preparation protocols to rule out contamination. Points the paper makes about the study in general: Invariant T cells such as MAIT and iNKT could partly confound zero-insertion analyses, although diverse VJ usage argued against such confounding for most clonotypes. A weaker excess of twin sharing was found in beta out-of-frame sequences because the signal-to-noise ratio was lowered by fewer shared sequences. Fewer insertions were carried by abundant cord blood beta clonotypes, a similar but weaker trend appeared in young adult naive repertoires, and no such trend appeared in memory repertoires. Compared with coincidental sharing between unrelated individuals, out-of-frame TCR alpha sequences shared between twins had an excess of sequences with low generation probability. Because the same donors could not be followed over many years, the conclusions relied on cross-sectional statistical analysis. Recombination models systematically underestimated out-of-frame TCR alpha sharing in monozygotic twins but agreed with sharing between unrelated individuals.

CDR1 and CDR2 are read off the germline V gene as SQVTM and ANQGSEA. Germline trimming: 5 bases from V, 6 bases from J; junction bases outside gene matches: 14. The CDR3 starts with the cysteine, ends with the phenylalanine, and has 15 residues. The DNA shown is the 45-base CDR3, in frame from base 1. All donors were healthy Caucasians. Three pairs of female monozygotic twins, all aged about 18 to 29 years, made up the twin cohort. Positive isolation kits from Invitrogen were used to isolate the CD4+ and CD8+ T cell populations. A further study also used this sample, focusing on yellow fever vaccine responses in identical twins. As described in the second report: According to the authors, the vaccine-induced T cell response in identical twins seemed to be partly convergent and partly specific to each individual. In identical twins, the study followed T cell clones that responded to the vaccine with precision.

Recombination joined TRBV29-1 with TRBJ1-1; 8 middle bases align to TRBD1. This receptor was identified in a woman aged 18-35 years in good health. The sequenced sample was CD8+ T cells sorted from blood. The DNA sequence follows: TGCAGCGTTCAGGTCCGAGGGACAGGTAACGCTGAAGCTTTCTTT. This translates into CSVQVRGTGNAEAFF.